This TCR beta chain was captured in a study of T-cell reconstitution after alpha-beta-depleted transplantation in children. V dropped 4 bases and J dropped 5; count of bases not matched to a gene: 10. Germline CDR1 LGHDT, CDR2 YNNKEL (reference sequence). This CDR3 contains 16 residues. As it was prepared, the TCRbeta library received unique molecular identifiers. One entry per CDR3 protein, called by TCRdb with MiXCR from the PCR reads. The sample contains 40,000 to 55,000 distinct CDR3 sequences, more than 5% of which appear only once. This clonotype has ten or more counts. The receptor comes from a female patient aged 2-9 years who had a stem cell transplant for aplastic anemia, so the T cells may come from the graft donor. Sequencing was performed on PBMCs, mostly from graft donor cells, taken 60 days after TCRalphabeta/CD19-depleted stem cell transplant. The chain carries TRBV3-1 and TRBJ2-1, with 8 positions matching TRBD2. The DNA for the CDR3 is TGTGCCAGCAGCCGTTTGGGAGCGGGGGCCAACAATGAGCAGTTCTTC. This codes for CASSRLGAGANNEQFF.